The TCR beta chain described here comes from a study of Ad26.COV2.S vaccination and SARS-CoV-2 variants. In the study overall: Doses of Ad26.COV2.S were injected into muscle once or twice, 56 days apart.

Germline CDR1 reads LNHNV; CDR2 reads YYDKDF (reference sequence). V gave up 1 base and J gave up 1 base, with 12 bases separating them. The CDR3 is 16 residues long. Measured with immunoSEQ multiplex PCR; TCRdb has only the in-frame clones, and not every one. The sample contains around 320,000 clones, roughly 80% of which appear only once. Treatment meaning: over 15 received Ad26.COV2.S at low or high dose, single or two shots; about 5 received placebo; per-sample allocation not given. Day 63 after the first injection of vaccine or placebo was the sampling time. With regard to this clone: What it binds is unknown.

Findings and limits, study-wide: Spike-specific TCR breadth in vaccine recipients exceeded that seen in placebo recipients. Reports say spike-specific CD8+ and CD4+ T cell responses covered substantial breadth after vaccination.

The sequence derives from a person between 18 and 65 years old who received the Ad26.COV2.S COVID-19 vaccine or a placebo. V gene TRBV15 combines with J gene TRBJ2-3; D might be TRBD2 (5 bases). The sample in question was peripheral blood, obtained in a trial of Ad26.COV2.S vaccine versus placebo. The CDR3 here is CATSRVLEAGTDTQYF. In DNA form, the CDR3 reads TGTGCCACCAGCAGAGTATTGGAGGCAGGCACAGATACGCAGTATTTT.